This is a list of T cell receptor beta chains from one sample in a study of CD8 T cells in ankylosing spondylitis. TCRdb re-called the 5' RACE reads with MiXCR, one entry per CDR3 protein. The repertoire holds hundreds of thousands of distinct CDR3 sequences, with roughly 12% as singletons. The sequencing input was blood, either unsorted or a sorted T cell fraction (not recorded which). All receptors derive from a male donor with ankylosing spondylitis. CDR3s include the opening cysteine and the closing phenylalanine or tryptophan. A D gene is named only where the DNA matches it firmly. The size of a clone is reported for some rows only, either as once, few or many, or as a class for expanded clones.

TGCAGTGCTAGATCGCCCATGAACACTGAAGCTTTCTTT | CSARSPMNTEAFF | TRBJ1-1 | NA | 13 | few | TRBV20-1
TGCAGTGCTGCCGGGGCCCTTATTTCCTACAATGAGCAGTTCTTC | CSAAGALISYNEQFF | TRBJ2-1 | NA | 15 | many | TRBV20-1
TGTGCCAGCAGTAACCGGGACAGGGGTAACGGGGAGCTGTTTTTT | CASSNRDRGNGELFF | TRBJ2-2 | TRBD1 | 15 | few | TRBV6-5
TGTGCCAGCAGCTACTCCAGGGGAAACTACGAGCAGTACTTC | CASSYSRGNYEQYF | TRBJ2-7 | NA | 14 | NA | TRBV3-1
TGTGCCAGCAGCCGCCCGGCTAGCGGAGTCCACGAGCAGTACTTC | CASSRPASGVHEQYF | TRBJ2-7 | TRBD2 | 15 | few | TRBV27
TGTGCCACCAGTGATGCTACAGGCACCGGGGAGCTGTTTTTT | CATSDATGTGELFF | TRBJ2-2 | NA | 14 | NA | TRBV24-1
TGTGCCATCCGGGAAGCATGGGACAATGAGCAGTTCTTC | CAIREAWDNEQFF | TRBJ2-1 | NA | 13 | few | TRBV10-3
TGTGCCAGCTCACCGGGACAGGGGTTAAACATTCAGTACTTC | CASSPGQGLNIQYF | TRBJ2-4 | TRBD1 | 14 | NA | TRBV18
TGTGCCAGCAGCTCTAGCCCCGGGACAGGGCTGAACACCGGGGAGCTGTTTTTT | CASSSSPGTGLNTGELFF | TRBJ2-2 | TRBD1 | 18 | NA | TRBV11-1
TGTGCCAGCAGCTCCTCCTCGGGCGCTGAAGCTTTCTTT | CASSSSSGAEAFF | TRBJ1-1 | NA | 13 | NA | TRBV11-3
TGTGCCAGCAGTCTTAGACAGGGCTCTGAAAACGAGCAGTACTTC | CASSLRQGSENEQYF | TRBJ2-7 | TRBD1 | 15 | many | TRBV12-3/TRBV12-4
TGCGCCAGCAGCCACGGGACAGACTATGGCTACACCTTC | CASSHGTDYGYTF | TRBJ1-2 | TRBD1 | 13 | few | TRBV5-1
TGTGCCAGCAGTTCCGGACAGGGCGGCCGACAAGAGACCCAGTACTTC | CASSSGQGGRQETQYF | TRBJ2-5 | TRBD1 | 16 | few | TRBV6-2/TRBV6-3
TGTGCCAGCAGTTACGTAGGGGTCGGGGCCAACGTCCTGACTTTC | CASSYVGVGANVLTF | TRBJ2-6 | NA | 15 | few | TRBV6-5
TGTGCCAGCAGCGGCGACAGGGGGTGGAACTATGGCTACACCTTC | CASSGDRGWNYGYTF | TRBJ1-2 | TRBD1 | 15 | NA | TRBV5-4
TGTGCCACCAGCAGAGATCTCCAGGGGTCGAACACCGGGGAGCTGTTTTTT | CATSRDLQGSNTGELFF | TRBJ2-2 | NA | 17 | NA | TRBV15
TGTGCCATCAGTGGCCGGGACAGGGAGAATGAGCAGTTCTTC | CAISGRDRENEQFF | TRBJ2-1 | TRBD1 | 14 | few | TRBV10-3
TGCGCCAGCAGGGGAGGGCTGCTGAACACTGAAGCTTTCTTT | CASRGGLLNTEAFF | TRBJ1-1 | NA | 14 | NA | TRBV5-1
TGTGCCAGGAGTAGGTTGGGACTAGCGCTGAATACGATTTACAATGAGCAGTTCTTC | CARSRLGLALNTIYNEQFF | TRBJ2-1 | TRBD2 | 19 | once | TRBV30
TGTGCCAGCTCACCGAGCAGCATGAACACTGAAGCTTTCTTT | CASSPSSMNTEAFF | TRBJ1-1 | NA | 14 | NA | TRBV18
TGCGCCAGCAGTCCTCCCCCCTCGGGTGGGGCCAACGTCCTGACTTTC | CASSPPPSGGANVLTF | TRBJ2-6 | NA | 16 | NA | TRBV5-1
TGTGCCAGCAGCTTTTTTGCGGGGGACACTGAAGCTTTCTTT | CASSFFAGDTEAFF | TRBJ1-1 | NA | 14 | many | TRBV7-9
TGTGCCTGGAGTGTTAGGGCGGATCAGCCCCAGCATTTT | CAWSVRADQPQHF | TRBJ1-5 | NA | 13 | few | TRBV30
TGTGCCATCAGCCCCACGCTCCTCTGCTACGAGCAGTACTTC | CAISPTLLCYEQYF | TRBJ2-7 | NA | 14 | once | TRBV5-6
TGCAGTGCTAGCTCCCCAGGACGGATCGGAAACACCATATATTTT | CSASSPGRIGNTIYF | TRBJ1-3 | NA | 15 | many | TRBV20-1
TGTGCCAGCACCCCTCGGAGTCAGGCTCACCAGGATTTT | CASTPRSQAHQDF | TRBJ2-3 | NA | 13 | few | TRBV6-2/TRBV6-3
TGTGCCAGCAGCCTGACAGGCGTAAGAGAAAAACTGTTTTTT | CASSLTGVREKLFF | TRBJ1-4 | NA | 14 | few | TRBV12-3/TRBV12-4
TGCAGTGCTAGAGTTGGGTTTATGACAGAGACGCAGTATTTT | CSARVGFMTETQYF | TRBJ2-3 | NA | 14 | few | TRBV20-1
TGTGCCAGCAGCCCCGTCCAGAGACTCAATCAGCCCCAGCATTTT | CASSPVQRLNQPQHF | TRBJ1-5 | NA | 15 | NA | TRBV6-1
TGCGCCAGCAGCCAATTTGGACTAGCGGATTCCTACGAGCAGTACTTC | CASSQFGLADSYEQYF | TRBJ2-7 | TRBD2 | 16 | NA | TRBV4-1
TGTGCCACCAGCGAACCGGGACAGGGGAACACCGGGGAGCTGTTTTTT | CATSEPGQGNTGELFF | TRBJ2-2 | TRBD1 | 16 | NA | TRBV24-1
TGCGCCAGCAGCATGTCCCCTACTAAGGCAGATACGCAGTATTTT | CASSMSPTKADTQYF | TRBJ2-3 | NA | 15 | few | TRBV5-1
TGCGCCAGCAGCCAAGAATTGGTCAGACCCTACGAGCAGTACTTC | CASSQELVRPYEQYF | TRBJ2-7 | NA | 15 | NA | TRBV4-3
TGCGCCAGCAGCCCGGGGCTCCGGGACAGTGCTTACGAGCAGTACTTC | CASSPGLRDSAYEQYF | TRBJ2-7 | TRBD1 | 16 | few | TRBV5-1
TGTGCCAGCAGCCCCGGAAGGGGCTCTATTTGGGGCTACACCTTC | CASSPGRGSIWGYTF | TRBJ1-2 | NA | 15 | few | TRBV12-3/TRBV12-4
TGTGCCAGCAGCCAAGATACTATGGGGTACGAGCAGTACTTC | CASSQDTMGYEQYF | TRBJ2-7 | NA | 14 | NA | TRBV4-2
TGTGCCAGCAGTTACCGGGGAGGGGGTCAAACCGGGGAGCTGTTTTTT | CASSYRGGGQTGELFF | TRBJ2-2 | NA | 16 | NA | TRBV6-5
TGTGCCAGCAGCCCACGCATACCGAGCTCCTACGAGCAGTACTTC | CASSPRIPSSYEQYF | TRBJ2-7 | NA | 15 | NA | TRBV7-9
TGCGCCAGCAGCTCAGCTCAGGGCCCCAATGAGCAGTTCTTC | CASSSAQGPNEQFF | TRBJ2-1 | NA | 14 | NA | TRBV5-1
TGCGCCAGCAGCCGGGGACAGGCGGACCAAGAGACCCAGTACTTC | CASSRGQADQETQYF | TRBJ2-5 | TRBD1 | 15 | few | TRBV5-1
TGCGCCAGCAGAACGGGACAGGGGCTTGAAAAACTGTTTTTT | CASRTGQGLEKLFF | TRBJ1-4 | TRBD1 | 14 | once | TRBV5-1
TGTGCCAGCAGCTTAGGGACCCTAATCACAGATACGCAGTATTTT | CASSLGTLITDTQYF | TRBJ2-3 | NA | 15 | NA | TRBV7-9